Listed below are T cell receptor beta chains from one sample, sequenced in a study of T-cell reconstitution after alpha-beta-depleted transplantation in children. TCRdb reprocessed the PCR reads with MiXCR, giving one entry per CDR3 protein. This table has fewer than 150,000 distinct CDR3 sequences, about 9.6% appearing once. Material: PBMCs, mostly from graft donor cells, obtained 180 days after TCRalphabeta/CD19-depleted stem cell transplant. The receptor set was obtained from a girl less than two years old who had a stem cell transplant for combined immunodeficiency, so the T cells may come from the graft donor. CDR3s include the opening cysteine and the closing phenylalanine or tryptophan. A D gene is named only where the DNA matches it firmly. The size field is filled for only some rows; it gives once, few, many or a size class.

J gene | D gene | V gene | clone size | CDR3 protein | CDR3 DNA
TRBJ2-7 | TRBD2 | TRBV7-8 | many | CASSLEAGAYEQYF | TGTGCCAGCAGCTTAGAAGCGGGAGCCTACGAGCAGTACTTC
TRBJ2-3 | NA | TRBV6-5 | NA | CASSYYSDTREDTQYF | TGTGCCAGCAGTTATTACTCCGATACACGCGAAGATACGCAGTATTTT
TRBJ2-6 | NA | TRBV5-1 | few | CASSSFQGANVLTF | TGCGCCAGCAGCTCCTTTCAGGGGGCCAACGTCCTGACTTTC
TRBJ2-5 | NA | TRBV27 | NA | CASSWDWEKTQYF | TGTGCCAGCAGTTGGGATTGGGAAAAGACCCAGTACTTC
TRBJ2-7 | NA | TRBV18 | NA | CASSPTSLGSYEQYF | TGTGCCAGCTCACCAACTAGCCTTGGCTCCTACGAGCAGTACTTC
TRBJ1-2 | NA | TRBV28 | NA | CASSWFQGNGYTF | TGTGCCAGCAGTTGGTTCCAGGGGAATGGCTACACCTTC
TRBJ1-1 | NA | TRBV4-3 | NA | CASSRGGGSTEAFF | TGCGCCAGCAGCCGGGGGGGTGGAAGCACTGAAGCTTTCTTT
TRBJ1-5 | NA | TRBV5-1 | many | CASSLEAGRNQPQHF | TGCGCCAGCAGCTTGGAGGCAGGCAGAAATCAGCCCCAGCATTTT
TRBJ1-2 | TRBD1 | TRBV27 | few | CASSLSGQGGGYTF | TGTGCCAGCAGTTTATCGGGCCAGGGGGGAGGCTACACCTTC
TRBJ2-1 | NA | TRBV11-2 | few | CASSPSWLEGTNEQFF | TGTGCCAGCAGCCCGAGCTGGCTAGAAGGTACAAATGAGCAGTTCTTC
TRBJ2-1 | NA | TRBV18 | NA | CASSPPTSSYNEQFF | TGTGCCAGCTCACCGCCGACTAGCTCCTACAATGAGCAGTTCTTC
TRBJ1-1 | NA | TRBV5-1 | NA | CASSLRSLNTEAFF | TGCGCCAGCAGCTTAAGGAGCTTGAACACTGAAGCTTTCTTT
TRBJ2-7 | NA | TRBV7-9 | NA | CASSSTTGSYEQYF | TGTGCCAGCAGCTCGACTACGGGATCCTACGAGCAGTACTTC
TRBJ2-1 | TRBD2 | TRBV7-8 | many | CASSLGTSRINEQFF | TGTGCCAGCAGCCTGGGGACTAGCAGAATCAATGAGCAGTTCTTC
TRBJ2-5 | NA | TRBV20-1 | NA | CGAPGEGLETQYF | TGCGGTGCCCCAGGTGAAGGGCTGGAGACCCAGTACTTC
TRBJ1-3 | NA | TRBV20-1 | NA | CSASGPQGTIYF | TGCAGTGCTAGCGGGCCGCAGGGCACCATATATTTT
TRBJ2-7 | NA | TRBV27 | NA | CASHAPPGQGVLAGVRQYF | TGTGCCAGCCACGCCCCCCCGGGACAGGGGGTTCTAGCGGGAGTCCGACAGTACTTC
TRBJ2-6 | NA | TRBV7-2 | many | CASSLGSGANVLTF | TGTGCCAGCAGCTTGGGCTCTGGGGCCAACGTCCTGACTTTC
TRBJ2-4 | NA | TRBV20-1 | few | CSVQSWEAKNIQYF | TGCAGTGTCCAGAGCTGGGAGGCCAAAAACATTCAGTACTTC
TRBJ2-7 | TRBD2 | TRBV5-1 | NA | CASRRGGRGSYEQYF | TGCGCCAGCAGAAGGGGCGGGAGGGGGTCCTACGAGCAGTACTTC
TRBJ2-2 | NA | TRBV7-9 | NA | CASSSGRTNTGELFF | TGTGCCAGCAGCTCGGGACGGACGAACACCGGGGAGCTGTTTTTT
TRBJ1-5 | NA | TRBV10-3 | few | CAISESRSNQPQHF | TGTGCCATCAGTGAGTCCAGAAGCAATCAGCCCCAGCATTTT
TRBJ2-3 | TRBD2 | TRBV11-2 | NA | CASSLVGLAGGGTDTQYF | TGTGCCAGCAGCTTAGTCGGGCTAGCGGGAGGGGGAACAGATACGCAGTATTTT
TRBJ2-7 | TRBD2 | TRBV3-1 | few | CASSLGTSGRAVDEQYF | TGTGCCAGCAGCCTGGGGACTAGCGGGAGGGCCGTGGACGAGCAGTACTTC
TRBJ2-1 | TRBD2 | TRBV20-1 | few | CSARGLAGAEQFF | TGCAGTGCCAGGGGACTAGCGGGAGCTGAGCAGTTCTTC
TRBJ2-3 | NA | TRBV24-1 | few | CATSDPGGDTQYF | TGTGCCACCAGTGACCCTGGAGGGGATACGCAGTATTTT
TRBJ2-3 | NA | TRBV7-8 | NA | CASSLGSSDTQYF | TGTGCCAGCAGCTTAGGGTCTTCAGATACGCAGTATTTT
TRBJ2-7 | NA | TRBV18 | few | CASSPLQGSMDEQYF | TGTGCCAGCTCACCATTACAGGGATCCATGGACGAGCAGTACTTC
TRBJ2-1 | TRBD1 | TRBV27 | NA | CASSFFRDRVIREQFF | TGTGCCAGCAGTTTCTTCCGGGACAGGGTAATTCGGGAGCAGTTCTTC
TRBJ2-7 | TRBD2 | TRBV7-3 | NA | CASSPAPGLAYEQYF | TGTGCCAGCAGCCCCGCTCCGGGACTAGCTTACGAGCAGTACTTC
TRBJ2-3 | NA | TRBV5-5 | many | CASSLGRGTDTQYF | TGTGCCAGCAGCTTGGGCAGGGGTACAGATACGCAGTATTTT
TRBJ1-2 | NA | TRBV7-9 | few | CASSLDRSIYGYTF | TGTGCCAGCAGTCTAGACAGGTCTATCTATGGCTACACCTTC
TRBJ2-2 | NA | TRBV18 | many | CASSQRGNTGELFF | TGTGCCAGCTCCCAGCGCGGGAACACCGGGGAGCTGTTTTTT
TRBJ2-2 | TRBD2 | TRBV18 | few | CASSPRTSGTTGELFF | TGTGCCAGCTCACCCCGGACTAGCGGAACGACCGGGGAGCTGTTTTTT
TRBJ2-7 | TRBD2 | TRBV20-1 | few | CSASSSGRAHEQYF | TGCAGTGCTAGTAGTAGCGGGAGGGCCCACGAGCAGTACTTC
TRBJ2-1 | NA | TRBV11-2 | few | CASSLEIYNEQFF | TGTGCCAGCAGCTTAGAAATTTACAATGAGCAGTTCTTC
TRBJ2-1 | NA | TRBV29-1 | NA | CSVEREGAGSYNEQFF | TGCAGCGTTGAACGGGAGGGGGCGGGATCCTACAATGAGCAGTTCTTC
TRBJ2-7 | NA | TRBV30 | NA | CAWSALYEQYF | TGTGCCTGGAGTGCTCTCTACGAGCAGTACTTC
TRBJ2-7 | TRBD1 | TRBV7-9 | NA | CASSLGQDSSYEQYF | TGTGCCAGCAGCCTGGGACAGGACAGCTCCTACGAGCAGTACTTC
TRBJ2-7 | TRBD1 | TRBV5-1 | NA | CASSLTGTGDYEQYF | TGCGCCAGCAGCTTGACCGGGACAGGGGACTACGAGCAGTACTTC
TRBJ1-3 | NA | TRBV2 | NA | CASSDRHSGNTIYF | TGTGCCAGCAGCGACAGGCACTCTGGAAACACCATATATTTT
TRBJ2-2 | TRBD2 | TRBV7-9 | many | CASNPTSWESGELFF | TGTGCCAGCAACCCGACTAGCTGGGAGTCCGGGGAGCTGTTTTTT